A selection of T cell receptor beta chains follows, all from one sample in a study of cytomegalovirus exposure and HLA in healthy donors. Libraries were prepared by immunoSEQ multiplex PCR; TCRdb keeps only in-frame clonotypes and omits some of them. The table includes roughly 200,000 clones, approximately 90% detected once. The sequenced sample consisted of PBMCs. The receptors stem from a woman between 18 and 30 years old in good health and CMV-seronegative. Each CDR3 is given with its conserved first and last residue. Each record gives: D gene, J gene, clone size, V gene, CDR3 protein, CDR3 DNA. The D gene is left open where the match is weak. Clone size is shown for a subset of rows, as once, few, many or a class of expanded clone.

d_gene: TRBD1
j_gene: TRBJ2-3
abundance: -
v_gene: TRBV7-9
CDR3aa: CASSPAGGPDTQYF
CDR3nt: TGTGCCAGCAGCCCGGCAGGGGGCCCGGATACGCAGTATTTT

d_gene: -
j_gene: TRBJ1-3
abundance: -
v_gene: TRBV7-9
CDR3aa: CASTGPGPDGNTIYF
CDR3nt: TGTGCCAGCACCGGCCCAGGGCCCGATGGAAACACCATATATTTT

d_gene: TRBD2
j_gene: TRBJ2-7
abundance: once
v_gene: TRBV7-7
CDR3aa: CASSLGVAGDSYEQYF
CDR3nt: TGTGCCAGCAGCTTAGGAGTGGCGGGGGACTCCTACGAGCAGTACTTC

d_gene: TRBD2
j_gene: TRBJ2-7
abundance: -
v_gene: TRBV7-9
CDR3aa: CASSPPRGALAGGPYEQYF
CDR3nt: TGTGCCAGCAGTCCTCCCCGAGGGGCACTAGCGGGAGGGCCCTACGAGCAGTACTTC

d_gene: -
j_gene: TRBJ2-7
abundance: -
v_gene: TRBV29-1
CDR3aa: CSVVSYEQYF
CDR3nt: TGCAGCGTTGTCTCGTACGAGCAGTACTTC

d_gene: TRBD1
j_gene: TRBJ2-7
abundance: once
v_gene: TRBV9
CDR3aa: CASSGPTGNEQYF
CDR3nt: TGTGCCAGCAGCGGACCGACAGGGAACGAGCAGTACTTC

d_gene: TRBD2
j_gene: TRBJ2-5
abundance: -
v_gene: TRBV5-1
CDR3aa: CASSSGVETQYF
CDR3nt: TGCGCCAGCAGTAGCGGGGTTGAGACCCAGTACTTC

d_gene: -
j_gene: TRBJ2-5
abundance: -
v_gene: TRBV4-3
CDR3aa: CASSQAGRPETQYF
CDR3nt: TGCGCCAGCAGCCAGGCGGGACGCCCAGAGACCCAGTACTTC

d_gene: TRBD2
j_gene: TRBJ2-7
abundance: -
v_gene: TRBV19
CDR3aa: CASSMIPGLAREQYF
CDR3nt: TGTGCCAGTAGTATGATCCCGGGACTAGCGAGGGAGCAGTACTTC

d_gene: -
j_gene: TRBJ2-7
abundance: -
v_gene: TRBV6-1
CDR3aa: CASSERGARDEQYF
CDR3nt: TGTGCCAGCAGTGAACGGGGAGCTCGCGACGAGCAGTACTTC

d_gene: -
j_gene: TRBJ1-5
abundance: -
v_gene: TRBV10-3
CDR3aa: CAISDAGNQPQHF
CDR3nt: TGTGCCATCAGTGATGCGGGGAATCAGCCCCAGCATTTT

d_gene: TRBD1
j_gene: TRBJ1-1
abundance: -
v_gene: TRBV9
CDR3aa: CASSPQMGRDRDAFF
CDR3nt: TGTGCCAGCAGCCCCCAGATGGGAAGGGACAGGGATGCTTTCTTT

d_gene: TRBD1
j_gene: TRBJ2-1
abundance: once
v_gene: TRBV5-1
CDR3aa: CASSSRWTGNEQFF
CDR3nt: TGCGCCAGCAGCTCTAGGTGGACAGGCAATGAGCAGTTCTTC

d_gene: TRBD1
j_gene: TRBJ2-3
abundance: -
v_gene: TRBV5-1
CDR3aa: CASDQGGKTDTQYF
CDR3nt: TGCGCCAGCGACCAAGGGGGCAAAACAGATACGCAGTATTTT

d_gene: TRBD1
j_gene: TRBJ2-7
abundance: -
v_gene: TRBV5-5
CDR3aa: CASSSRQGRDEQYF
CDR3nt: TGTGCCAGCAGCTCCCGACAGGGTCGGGACGAGCAGTACTTC

d_gene: TRBD2
j_gene: TRBJ2-1
abundance: -
v_gene: TRBV4-2
CDR3aa: CASSQSGTGDYNEQFF
CDR3nt: TGTGCCAGCAGCCAAAGCGGGACGGGGGACTACAATGAGCAGTTCTTC

d_gene: TRBD1
j_gene: TRBJ1-2
abundance: once
v_gene: TRBV10-3
CDR3aa: CAISEPGGNGYTF
CDR3nt: TGTGCCATCAGTGAACCAGGGGGCAACGGCTACACCTTC

d_gene: -
j_gene: TRBJ1-3
abundance: -
v_gene: TRBV5-1
CDR3aa: CASSSQTQPGNTIYF
CDR3nt: TGCGCCAGCAGCTCTCAGACTCAGCCAGGAAACACCATATATTTT

d_gene: TRBD1
j_gene: TRBJ2-1
abundance: few
v_gene: TRBV9
CDR3aa: CASSERQGAGEQFF
CDR3nt: TGTGCCAGCAGCGAGAGACAGGGGGCGGGTGAGCAGTTCTTC

d_gene: -
j_gene: TRBJ1-5
abundance: few
v_gene: TRBV2
CDR3aa: CASSEALRHHSNQPQHF
CDR3nt: TGTGCCAGCAGTGAAGCGCTTCGACACCATAGCAATCAGCCCCAGCATTTT

d_gene: -
j_gene: TRBJ2-7
abundance: -
v_gene: TRBV11-3
CDR3aa: CASSYTGYEQYF
CDR3nt: TGTGCCAGCAGCTATACAGGGTACGAGCAGTACTTC

d_gene: -
j_gene: TRBJ2-7
abundance: once
v_gene: TRBV18
CDR3aa: CASSPPARRDEQYF
CDR3nt: TGTGCCAGCTCACCACCGGCCAGGCGGGACGAGCAGTACTTC

d_gene: -
j_gene: TRBJ1-2
abundance: -
v_gene: TRBV19
CDR3aa: CASREQGSGYGYTF
CDR3nt: TGTGCCAGTAGAGAACAGGGTAGTGGCTATGGCTACACCTTC

d_gene: -
j_gene: TRBJ2-5
abundance: -
v_gene: TRBV19
CDR3aa: CASSIARLGPKETQYF
CDR3nt: TGTGCCAGTAGTATTGCTCGACTAGGCCCTAAAGAGACCCAGTACTTC

d_gene: TRBD1
j_gene: TRBJ2-7
abundance: few
v_gene: TRBV5-1
CDR3aa: CASSFRTGLYEQYF
CDR3nt: TGCGCCAGCAGCTTCCGGACAGGCCTCTACGAGCAGTACTTC

d_gene: -
j_gene: TRBJ2-1
abundance: -
v_gene: TRBV9
CDR3aa: CASSVASGTHRNRQFF
CDR3nt: TGTGCCAGCAGCGTGGCCTCGGGAACGCATAGGAATCGGCAGTTCTTC

d_gene: TRBD2
j_gene: TRBJ2-5
abundance: -
v_gene: TRBV5-1
CDR3aa: CASSLGTSGGPGGTQYF
CDR3nt: TGCGCCAGCAGCCTCGGGACTAGCGGGGGCCCAGGGGGGACCCAGTACTTC

d_gene: TRBD2
j_gene: TRBJ2-3
abundance: -
v_gene: TRBV5-1
CDR3aa: CASSPKRTSGGVGDTQYF
CDR3nt: TGCGCCAGCAGCCCTAAACGGACTAGCGGGGGGGTGGGAGATACGCAGTATTTT

d_gene: TRBD2
j_gene: TRBJ2-7
abundance: -
v_gene: TRBV5-1
CDR3aa: CASSLAAGELSYEQYF
CDR3nt: TGCGCCAGCAGCTTGGCCGCGGGGGAGCTCTCCTACGAGCAGTACTTC

d_gene: TRBD2
j_gene: TRBJ2-1
abundance: -
v_gene: TRBV10-1
CDR3aa: CASSELGLAGVRKFF
CDR3nt: TGCGCCAGCAGTGAGTTAGGACTAGCGGGAGTGCGGAAGTTCTTC

d_gene: -
j_gene: TRBJ1-1
abundance: once
v_gene: TRBV5-5
CDR3aa: CASSWSATENTEAFF
CDR3nt: TGTGCCAGCAGCTGGTCCGCGACAGAGAACACTGAAGCTTTCTTT